This T cell receptor (beta chain) was found in a study of T cell clonotyping in hematopoietic cell transplantation. Study-wide results and caveats: No sorting was done, leaving CD4 and CD8 contributions mixed. Higher Inverse Simpson Index values in graft donor and pretransplant recipient predicted broader posttransplant TCR diversity.

Remarks on this clone: Its antigen remains unknown.

Recipient blood drawn about 28 days pretransplant and days 30, 100, 180 after. Profiled with immunoSEQ multiplex PCR; TCRdb holds only in-frame clones, not every one. The sample consists of fewer than 20,000 clones, more than 75% of them appearing once. The sample in question was PBMCs, obtained 100 days after allogeneic stem cell transplant. This clonotype was sampled from a male patient between 60 and 69 years old who had an allogeneic stem cell transplant from a related donor, so the T cells may come from the graft donor. Some clones in this sample may be carry-over from other donors' samples.

CDR3 protein: CASSLGQDSFLNSPLHF. The CDR3 DNA follows: TGTGCCAGCAGCTTGGGACAGGACAGTTTCCTAAATTCACCCCTCCACTTT. The chain combines TRBV13 with TRBJ1-6, with 8 bases identical to TRBD1. V lost 3 bases to trimming and J lost 7 bases; unmatched junction nucleotides: 11. CDR3 length: 17 amino acids. The germline V gene encodes CDR1 PRHDT and CDR2 FYEKMQ (reference sequence). The entire variable domain, with the rest obtained from reference TRBV13 and TRBJ1-6, is as follows: AAGVIQSPRHLIKEKRETATLKCYPIPRHDTVYWYQQGPGQDPQFLISFYEKMQSDKGSIPDRFSAQQFSDYHSELNMSSLELGDSALYFCASSLGQDSFLNSPLHFGNGTRLTVT.